This T cell receptor (beta chain) is drawn from a study of cytomegalovirus exposure and HLA in healthy donors. Study information: From about 179 million T cells, an earlier analysis saw approximately 120 million unique TCR beta sequences. General study results and limits: What was likely a sequencing artifact was a cluster of highly shared sequence variants. Association of 16,951 TCR beta sequences with HLA alleles was found at 0.05 false discovery rate in a later analysis.

Germline V gene lookup returns CDR1 SGHNT and CDR2 YYREEE (reference sequence). CDR3 length: 13 residues. Trimming stripped 0 bases from V and 6 bases from J, with 6 bases between. The PCR had 60 Vbeta and 13 Jbeta primers. Repertoires were generated with immunoSEQ multiplex PCR, while TCRdb's copy carries only in-frame clones and drops some. The top ten hold roughly 1.9% of the sample, which has 100,000 to 150,000 clones, 60% to 85% seen once. Note on this clone: The antigen remains unidentified.

Sequencing input: PBMCs. This TCR was recovered from a woman aged 40 to 50 in good health and CMV-seronegative. The rearrangement links TRBV5-4 to TRBJ1-4; D possibly corresponds to TRBD1 (6 bases). The CDR3 protein is CASSLAGDEKLFF. The DNA for the CDR3 is TGTGCCAGCAGCTTGGCAGGGGATGAAAAACTGTTTTTT.